These 28 T cell receptor beta chains originate from one sample sequenced in a study of blood T cells in healthy people across ages. A second PCR of about 6 to 11 cycles used a sample-barcoded 5' primer and a J-beta primer mix. TCRdb reprocessed the 5' RACE reads via MiXCR and lists one record per CDR3 protein. The table includes around 1,700,000 distinct CDR3 sequences, 28% detected once. Specimen: blood. The receptor set was obtained from a woman in her 30s in good health.

The chain couples TRBV11-1 to TRBJ1-2; D uncertain. V was cut by 2 bases and J by 11 bases, with 15 bases left in between. CDR3 length: 13 amino acids. Germline values: CDR1 SGHAT, CDR2 FQDESV (reference sequence). The chain's CDR3 is CASSLPAEEGYTF. In DNA, the CDR3 is TGTGCCAGCAGCTTACCGGCCGAGGAGGGTTACACCTTC.

This clonotype was seen ten or more times. The chain links TRBV10-3 to TRBJ2-7; perhaps D is TRBD1 or TRBD2 (5 bases each). CDR1 ENHRY and CDR2 SYGVKD come from the germline V gene. The CDR3 loop spans 12 amino acids. V lost 7 bases, J lost 3 bases, and 10 bases lay in between. CDR3: CAITRDGYEQYF. CDR3 DNA sequence: TGTGCCATCACTCGGGACGGCTACGAGCAGTACTTC.

The sample holds a few counts of this clonotype. A junction end diverges from the germline sequence, so it may reflect a read error. V and J are TRBV7-9 and TRBJ2-1; possibly TRBD1 or TRBD2 for D (5 bases each). CDR1 and CDR2 (germline): SEHNR, FQNEAQ (reference sequence). The CDR3 length is 16 residues. CDR3 sequence: CASTLIRDGHYNEQFF. The CDR3 DNA follows: TGTGCCAGCACCTTAATCCGGGACGGTCACTACAATGAGCAGTTCTTC.

The table lists this clonotype with many counts. The chain has TRBV9 and TRBJ2-7, with 9 bases that match TRBD1. Unmatched junction bases numbered 5, after V lost 7 bases and J lost 6 bases. Germline V gene data show CDR1 as SGDLS and CDR2 as YYNGEE. The CDR3 is made up of 12 amino acids. The CDR3 spells CASDSTGGEQYF. Written as DNA, the CDR3 is TGTGCCAGCGATTCGACAGGGGGCGAGCAGTACTTC.

This clonotype was found a few times. The chain combines TRBV9 with TRBJ2-3; no reliable D call. Trimming pared 3 bases from V and 4 bases from J, leaving 12 bases between. This CDR3 region has 14 residues. Germline loops: CDR1 SGDLS, CDR2 YYNGEE. CDR3 amino acids: CASSERAVSDTQYF. The DNA for the CDR3 is TGTGCCAGCAGCGAACGAGCTGTGTCAGATACGCAGTATTTT.

This clonotype came up a few times. The chain joins TRBV5-1 to TRBJ2-3, with no clear D. Germline V CDR1 and CDR2: SGHRS, YFSETQ. V lost 2 bases, J lost 4 bases, and 11 bases lay in between. This CDR3 is 14 amino acids long. CDR3 residues: CASSLATGPDTQYF. As DNA, the CDR3 is TGCGCCAGCAGCTTAGCGACTGGCCCAGATACGCAGTATTTT.

Concerning this clonotype itself: A much larger clonotype is one base distant, so this may be a read error. This chain uses TRBV5-1 with TRBJ2-4; possible D gene TRBD1, 6 bases. V lost 5 bases and J 13 bases, leaving 25 bases between the germline ends. Germline V gives CDR1 SGHRS, CDR2 YFSETQ. The CDR3 is 15 residues long. The chain's CDR3 is CASRRPGVPYNEQYF. CDR3 bases: TGCGCCAGCAGACGGCCAGGGGTCCCCTACAATGAGCAGTACTTC.

This clonotype occurred many times. For the CDR3, the DNA is TGTGCCAGCTCTAGGGGGGGCGCGCAAGAGACCCAGTACTTC. Encoded protein: CASSRGGAQETQYF. The gene calls are TRBV7-2 and TRBJ2-5, with D possibly matching TRBD2 (7 bases). This CDR3 has 14 amino acids. Trimming pared 8 bases from V and 2 bases from J, leaving 15 bases between. Germline V gives CDR1 SGHTA, CDR2 FQGNSA.

This clonotype was counted only a few times. This chain connects TRBV27 to TRBJ1-2; 7 nucleotides match TRBD1. The ends lost 5 bases at V and 13 bases at J; junction bases unmatched: 13. The germline V gene encodes CDR1 MNHEY and CDR2 SMNVEV (reference sequence). CDR3 size: 13 residues. The CDR3 nucleotides read TGTGCCAGCAGTCCAGCCGGGACAGCCGGTGGCACCTTC. As protein: CASSPAGTAGGTF.

In regard to this clonotype: The junction and the germline gene differ at one end; a read error may be behind it. The chain joins TRBV12-3 or TRBV12-4 to TRBJ2-3; D may match TRBD1 or TRBD2 (6 bases each). CDR3 length equals 15 residues. CDR3 sequence reads: CASSFGGSGADAQYF. The DNA for the CDR3 is TGTGCCAGCAGTTTTGGGGGCTCGGGAGCAGATGCGCAGTATTTT.

On this clonotype itself: Sequence at one end of the junction differs from germline and may be a read error. The chain links TRBV5-1 to TRBJ2-1, with 7 bases fitting TRBD2. The CDR3 is 16 residues long. Germline V gene sequence: CDR1 SGHRS, CDR2 YFSETQ. CDR3 sequence: CTSSSLSGASDNEQFF. The DNA of the CDR3 is TGCACCAGCAGCTCGCTCAGCGGGGCCTCCGACAATGAGCAGTTCTTC.

This chain uses TRBV12-3 or TRBV12-4 with TRBJ1-5; D gene ambiguous. Trimming pared 2 bases from V and 6 bases from J, leaving 8 bases between. This CDR3 region has 13 residues. The CDR3 protein is CASSLLGIQPQHF. CDR3 bases: TGTGCCAGCAGTTTACTAGGGATTCAGCCCCAGCATTTT.

The rearrangement links TRBV12-5 to TRBJ2-7, with TRBD2 as a possible D gene (6 bases). CDR1 and CDR2 from the germline V gene are LGHNT and FRNRAP. The CDR3 is 14 residues long. V was pared by 6 bases and J by 4 bases, with 16 bases between. The CDR3 DNA reads TGTGCTAGTGGAATGGAGGGGTTCCAGTACGAGCAGTACTTC. Its protein is CASGMEGFQYEQYF.

This clonotype was seen only a few times. The V and J genes are TRBV11-2 and TRBJ2-3, with 8 bases identical to TRBD1. From germline, CDR1 is SGHAT and CDR2 FQNNGV. The CDR3 totals 15 residues. Trimming took 3 bases from V and 4 from J; bases not matched to a gene: 6. CDR3 sequence reads: CASSFRQGRADTQYF. CDR3 sequence (DNA): TGTGCCAGCAGCTTTCGACAGGGGAGAGCAGATACGCAGTATTTT.

This clonotype appeared a few times. The V call is TRBV15, the J call TRBJ2-7, with 8 nucleotides matching TRBD2. The germline gives CDR1 LNHNV, CDR2 YYDKDF (reference sequence). The CDR3 totals 15 residues. The V gene end was trimmed by 4 bases and the J gene end by 1 base; junction bases not matched to a gene: 6. The CDR3 loop is CATSKMTSASYEQYF. CDR3 nucleotides: TGTGCCACCAGCAAAATGACTAGCGCTTCCTACGAGCAGTACTTC. The whole variable domain, filled in from reference TRBV15 and TRBJ2-7, reads DAMVIQNPRYQVTQFGKPVTLSCSQTLNHNVMYWYQQKSSQAPKLLFHYYDKDFNNEADTPDNFQSRRPNTSFCFLDIRSPGLGDTAMYLCATSKMTSASYEQYFGPGTRLTVT.

In its sample, this clonotype was seen many times. The V call is TRBV12-3 or TRBV12-4, the J call TRBJ2-7; TRBD2 might be the D (5 bases). This CDR3 spans 15 amino acids. Trimming left V 5 bases short and J 4 bases short, with 18 bases between. Here the CDR3 DNA reads TGTGCCAGCAGTCCCGGTGAGAGGGCTGGATACGAGCAGTACTTC. This encodes CASSPGERAGYEQYF.

This clonotype was seen only a few times. The chain couples TRBV5-1 to TRBJ2-1; TRBD2 is a possible D gene (5 bases). Germline assignment: CDR1 SGHRS and CDR2 YFSETQ. This CDR3 is 14 amino acids long. V shed 0 bases and J shed 9 bases, with 13 bases lying between them. The CDR3 loop reads CASSLGRVVGEQFF. As DNA, the CDR3 is TGCGCCAGCAGCTTGGGGCGGGTCGTGGGTGAGCAGTTCTTC. Combining the CDR3 with reference TRBV5-1 and TRBJ2-1 gives the whole variable domain KAGVTQTPRYLIKTRGQQVTLSCSPISGHRSVSWYQQTPGQGLQFLFEYFSETQRNKGNFPGRFSGRQFSNSRSEMNVSTLELGDSALYLCASSLGRVVGEQFFGPGTRLTVL.

There are a few counts of this clonotype. V is TRBV7-2 and J is TRBJ1-2; D unclear. Germline V CDR1 and CDR2: SGHTA, FQGNSA. This CDR3 has 14 residues. Trimming shortened V by 4 bases and J by 8 bases, and 17 bases separated the two germline ends. The CDR3 DNA is TGTGCCAGCAGCTCGACCGGGCTACCGGGAGGCTACACCTTC. It translates to CASSSTGLPGGYTF.

This clonotype was found a few times. The V and J genes are TRBV27 and TRBJ2-5, with no clear D. Germline CDR1 is MNHEY and CDR2 is SMNVEV (reference sequence). The CDR3 loop spans 13 amino acids. Trimming pared 0 bases from V and 7 bases from J, leaving 9 bases between. DNA of the CDR3: TGTGCCAGCAGTTTATCCTTGGCTCGGACCCAGTACTTC. Translation: CASSLSLARTQYF.

This clonotype was counted a few times. V and J are TRBV10-3 and TRBJ2-3; 14 nucleotides align to TRBD2. The CDR3 sequence is 18 residues long. Germline CDR1 ENHRY, CDR2 SYGVKD. J gave up 5 bases and V 4 bases, and 11 bases lay outside the gene matches. The CDR3 nucleotides are TGTGCCATCAGTGTGGGGACTAGCGGGAGAGGAAGCGGAGATACGCAGTATTTT. Translation: CAISVGTSGRGSGDTQYF.

This chain joins TRBV12-3 or TRBV12-4 and TRBJ2-7, with TRBD2 matching 15 bases. The CDR3 covers 15 residues. V shed 6 bases and J 10 bases; nucleotides not matched to a gene: 10. DNA of the CDR3: TGTGCCAGCAGCCCATGGACTAGCGGGAGGGGTACCCAGTACTTC. Translation: CASSPWTSGRGTQYF.

There are a few counts of this clonotype. The chain is built from TRBV18 and TRBJ1-2; D uncertain. Trimming cost V 2 bases and J 5 bases, with 3 bases left between them. CDR1 KGHSH and CDR2 LQKENI come from the germline V gene. CDR3 length: 11 residues. The DNA of the CDR3 is TGTGCCAGCTCACCAAGATATGGCTACACCTTC. Translated, it gives CASSPRYGYTF.

The table lists this clonotype with a few counts. The rearrangement joins TRBV5-1 to TRBJ1-1, with D perhaps matching TRBD1 (5 bases). Germline CDR1 SGHRS, CDR2 YFSETQ. The germline V and J ends were trimmed by 0 bases and 0 bases, with 9 bases remaining between them. This CDR3 comprises 15 residues. CDR3 DNA sequence: TGCGCCAGCAGCTTGGGACAGCCTTTGAACACTGAAGCTTTCTTT. It encodes CASSLGQPLNTEAFF.

The sample holds a few counts of this clonotype. The chain links TRBV7-2 to TRBJ2-1; maybe TRBD2 (6 bases). CDR3 size: 13 residues. Germline CDR1 SGHTA, CDR2 FQGNSA. V dropped 2 bases and J dropped 10 bases, with 12 bases sitting between them. CDR3 in DNA: TGTGCCAGCAGCTTAATGGGGAGGTGGGAGCAGTTCTTC. Protein sequence: CASSLMGRWEQFF.

This clonotype occurred many times. The chain carries TRBV20-1 and TRBJ2-1; TRBD2 aligns across 10 bases. This CDR3 has 15 residues. The germline gives CDR1 DFQATT, CDR2 SNEGSKA (reference sequence). V dropped 0 bases and J dropped 8; count of bases not matched to a gene: 7. The CDR3, as DNA: TGCAGTGCTAGAGATTCCCTAGCGGGAGTCGATGAGCAGTTCTTC. Its protein is CSARDSLAGVDEQFF.

This clonotype appeared many times. The chain uses TRBV29-1 and TRBJ2-5; D tentatively reads TRBD1 or TRBD2 (7 bases each). The germline V gene has CDR1 SQVTM and CDR2 ANQGSEA. Trimming left V 3 bases short and J 4 bases short, with 9 bases between. This CDR3 is built from 12 residues. In DNA form, the CDR3 reads TGCAGCGTTGACAGGGGGGGAGAGACCCAGTACTTC. Its protein product is CSVDRGGETQYF.

This clonotype showed up many times. This sequence joins TRBV10-3 and TRBJ2-7; D tentatively fits TRBD1 or TRBD2 (6 bases each). The CDR3 has 12 residues. CDR1 ENHRY and CDR2 SYGVKD come from the germline V gene. V dropped 6 bases and J dropped 5 bases, with 11 bases sitting between them. The CDR3 region is CAISGRGDEQYF. The CDR3 bases are TGTGCCATCAGCGGTAGGGGGGACGAGCAGTACTTC.

The gene calls are TRBV7-2 and TRBJ2-1, with 8 bases aligning to TRBD2. Trimming removed 4 bases from V and 3 bases from J; junction bases left unmatched: 5. This CDR3 comprises 15 residues. From germline, CDR1 is SGHTA and CDR2 FQGNSA. CDR3 region: CASSSGGTNYNEQFF. DNA for the CDR3: TGTGCCAGCAGCTCGGGGGGGACCAACTACAATGAGCAGTTCTTC.